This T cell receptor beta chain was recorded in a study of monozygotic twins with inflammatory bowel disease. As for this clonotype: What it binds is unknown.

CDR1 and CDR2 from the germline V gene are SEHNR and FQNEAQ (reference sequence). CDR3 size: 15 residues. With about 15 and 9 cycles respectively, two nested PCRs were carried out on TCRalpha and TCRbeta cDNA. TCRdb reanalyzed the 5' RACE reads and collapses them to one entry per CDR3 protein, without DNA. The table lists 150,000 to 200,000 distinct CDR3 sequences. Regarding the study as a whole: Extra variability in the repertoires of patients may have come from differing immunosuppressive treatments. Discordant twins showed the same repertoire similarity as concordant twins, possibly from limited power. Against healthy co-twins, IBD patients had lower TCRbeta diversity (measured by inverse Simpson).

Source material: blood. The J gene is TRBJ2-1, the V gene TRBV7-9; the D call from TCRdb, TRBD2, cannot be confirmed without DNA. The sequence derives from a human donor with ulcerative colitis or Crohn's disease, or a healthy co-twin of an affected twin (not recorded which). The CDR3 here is CASSPTSGRANEQFF.